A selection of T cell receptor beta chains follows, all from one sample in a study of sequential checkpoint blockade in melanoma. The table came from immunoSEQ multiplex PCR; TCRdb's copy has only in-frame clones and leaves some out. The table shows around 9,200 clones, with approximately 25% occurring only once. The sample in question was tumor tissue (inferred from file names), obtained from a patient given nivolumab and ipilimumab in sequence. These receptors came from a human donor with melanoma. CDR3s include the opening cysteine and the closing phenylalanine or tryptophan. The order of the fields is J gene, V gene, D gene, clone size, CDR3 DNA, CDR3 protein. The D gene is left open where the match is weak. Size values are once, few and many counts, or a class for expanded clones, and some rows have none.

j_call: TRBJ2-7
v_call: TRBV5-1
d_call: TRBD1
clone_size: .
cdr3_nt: TGCGCCAGCAGCTCCCAACCGGGACAGGGGTATTCCTACGAGCAGTACTTC
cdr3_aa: CASSSQPGQGYSYEQYF

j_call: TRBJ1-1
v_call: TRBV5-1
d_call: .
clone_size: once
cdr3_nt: TGCGCCAGCAGACGGGAGGCAGGGCTGACTGAAGCTTTCTTT
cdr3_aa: CASRREAGLTEAFF

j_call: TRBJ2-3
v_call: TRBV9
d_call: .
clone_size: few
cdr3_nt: TGTGCCAGCAGCGTAGGGGTTTCTAGCACAGATACGCAGTATTTT
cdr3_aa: CASSVGVSSTDTQYF

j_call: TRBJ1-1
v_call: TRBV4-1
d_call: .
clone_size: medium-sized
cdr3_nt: TGCGCCAGCAGCCAAGGTCTTCCGGGCGGTCACACTGAAGCTTTCTTT
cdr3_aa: CASSQGLPGGHTEAFF

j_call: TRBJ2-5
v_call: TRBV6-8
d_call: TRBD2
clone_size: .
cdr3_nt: TGTGCCATCAGCCTAGCGGGGGGTCAAGAGACCCAGTACTTC
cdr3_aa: CAISLAGGQETQYF

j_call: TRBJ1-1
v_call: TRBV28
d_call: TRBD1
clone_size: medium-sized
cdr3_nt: TGTGCCAGCAGTTTAATCGGGACAGGGGGAATGAACACTGAAGCTTTCTTT
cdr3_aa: CASSLIGTGGMNTEAFF

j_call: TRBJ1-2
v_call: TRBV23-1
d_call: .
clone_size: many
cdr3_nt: TGCGCCAGCAGCCAAGGAGGGAACTATGGCTACACCTTC
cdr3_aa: CASSQGGNYGYTF

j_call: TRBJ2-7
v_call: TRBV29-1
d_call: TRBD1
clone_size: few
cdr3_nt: TGCAGCGTTGAACGAGGGACAGGGGGCGGCGAGCAGTACTTC
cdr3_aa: CSVERGTGGGEQYF

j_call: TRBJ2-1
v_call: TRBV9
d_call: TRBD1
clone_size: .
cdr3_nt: TGTGCCAGCAGCGCCGGACAGGGCTCCTACAATGAGCAGTTCTTC
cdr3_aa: CASSAGQGSYNEQFF

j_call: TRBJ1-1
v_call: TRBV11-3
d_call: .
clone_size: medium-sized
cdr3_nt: TGTGCCAGCAGCTTACATGATAGGGGGGCAAGGACTGAAGCTTTCTTT
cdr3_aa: CASSLHDRGARTEAFF

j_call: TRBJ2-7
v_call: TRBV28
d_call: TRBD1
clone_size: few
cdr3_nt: TGTGCCAGCAGTTCGACAGGGGGGGTCTACGAGCAGTACTTC
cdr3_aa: CASSSTGGVYEQYF

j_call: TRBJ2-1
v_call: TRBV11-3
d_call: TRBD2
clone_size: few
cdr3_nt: TGTGCCAGCAGCCAATCAACTAGCGGGGGGGCCGTCTACAATGAGCAGTTCTTC
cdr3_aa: CASSQSTSGGAVYNEQFF

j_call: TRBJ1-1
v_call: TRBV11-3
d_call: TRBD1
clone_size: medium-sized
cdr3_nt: TGTGCCAGCAGCCGGACGGCCACAGGGGCGGCCCGGAACACTGAAGCTTTCTTT
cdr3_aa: CASSRTATGAARNTEAFF

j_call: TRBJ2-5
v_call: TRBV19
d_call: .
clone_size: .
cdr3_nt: TGTGCCAGTAGTAAAAACAGGGGGGGTGGAGAGACCCAGTACTTC
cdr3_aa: CASSKNRGGGETQYF

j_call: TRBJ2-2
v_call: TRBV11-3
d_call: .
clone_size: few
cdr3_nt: TGTGCCAGCAGCTTAGATCGGGGGAACACCGGGGAGCTGTTTTTT
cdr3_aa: CASSLDRGNTGELFF

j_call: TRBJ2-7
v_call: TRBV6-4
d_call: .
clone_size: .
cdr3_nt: TGTGCCAGCAGTTTCCTTGCCCAGCAGTACTTC
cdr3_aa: CASSFLAQQYF

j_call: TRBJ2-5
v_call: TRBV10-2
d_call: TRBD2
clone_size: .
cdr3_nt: TGCGCCAGCAGAGGGCCAGCGGGGGGGCCAGGAGAGACCCAGTACTTC
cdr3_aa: CASRGPAGGPGETQYF

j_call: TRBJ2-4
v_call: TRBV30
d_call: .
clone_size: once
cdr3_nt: TGTGCCTGGGGGTACTGGGGCGCGGGCATTCAGTACTTC
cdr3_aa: CAWGYWGAGIQYF

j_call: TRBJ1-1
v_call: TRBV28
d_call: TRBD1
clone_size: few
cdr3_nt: TGTGCCAGCAGTTTACGACAGGGCCCTGAAGCTTTCTTT
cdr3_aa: CASSLRQGPEAFF

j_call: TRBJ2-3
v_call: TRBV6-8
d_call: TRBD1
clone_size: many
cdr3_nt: TGTGCCAGCAGTTACTCGAGGACAGGGGGCCTCGATACGCAGTATTTT
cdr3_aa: CASSYSRTGGLDTQYF

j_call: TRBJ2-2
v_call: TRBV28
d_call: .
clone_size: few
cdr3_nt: TGTGCCAGCAGTCTGCTCCCAGGATCTGCGAACACCGGGGAGCTGTTTTTT
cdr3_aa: CASSLLPGSANTGELFF

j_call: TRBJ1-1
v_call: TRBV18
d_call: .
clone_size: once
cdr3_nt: TGTGCCAGCTCTCCCGGACACGGATCGGACACTGAAGCTTTCTTT
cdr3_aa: CASSPGHGSDTEAFF

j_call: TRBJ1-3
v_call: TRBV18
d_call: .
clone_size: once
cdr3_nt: TGTGCCAGCTCACCATACGACGGGAGCTCTGGAAACACCATATATTTT
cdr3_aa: CASSPYDGSSGNTIYF

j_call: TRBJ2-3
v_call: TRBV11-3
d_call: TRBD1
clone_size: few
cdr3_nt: TGTGCCAGCAGCTGGGCCGGGACAGGGAACGCAGATACGCAGTATTTT
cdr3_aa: CASSWAGTGNADTQYF

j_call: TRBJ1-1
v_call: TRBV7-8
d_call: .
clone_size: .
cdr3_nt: TGTGCCAGCAGCCGTGGGGTGAACACTGAAGCTTTCTTT
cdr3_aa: CASSRGVNTEAFF

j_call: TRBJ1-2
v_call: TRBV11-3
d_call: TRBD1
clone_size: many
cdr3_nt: TGTGCCAGCAGCCCCCCGACAGGGGGATTATATGGCTACACCTTC
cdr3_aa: CASSPPTGGLYGYTF

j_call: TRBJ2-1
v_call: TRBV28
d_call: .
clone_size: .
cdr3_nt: TGTGCCAGCAGTTCCCCTCCAGGGACCCAGGAGCAGTTCTTC
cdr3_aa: CASSSPPGTQEQFF

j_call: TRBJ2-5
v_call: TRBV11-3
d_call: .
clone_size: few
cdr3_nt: TGTGCCAGCAGGATTAGTGGAGGGACCGGTCTGCAGTACTTC
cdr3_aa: CASRISGGTGLQYF

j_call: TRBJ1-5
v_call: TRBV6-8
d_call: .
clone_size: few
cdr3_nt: TGTGCCAGCAGGAGTTGGGAGTTTTATAGCAATCAGCCCCAGCATTTT
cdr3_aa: CASRSWEFYSNQPQHF

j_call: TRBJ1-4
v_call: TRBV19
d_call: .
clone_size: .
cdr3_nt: TGTGCCAGTAGCCGAGGGGGGGCGAGCTTCACTAATGAAAAACTGTTTTTT
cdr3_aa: CASSRGGASFTNEKLFF

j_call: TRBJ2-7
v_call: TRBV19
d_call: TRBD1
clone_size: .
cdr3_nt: TGTGCCAGTAGTAGGCGACAGGGGGTTGGCGTGTACGAGCAGTACTTC
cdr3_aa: CASSRRQGVGVYEQYF

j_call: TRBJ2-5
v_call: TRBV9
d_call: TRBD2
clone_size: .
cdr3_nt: TGTGCCAGCAGTGACTCGGTAGCGGGGGGTGTAGAGACCCAGTACTTC
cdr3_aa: CASSDSVAGGVETQYF

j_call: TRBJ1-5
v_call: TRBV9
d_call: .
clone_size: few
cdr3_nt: TGTGCCAGCAGCGTAGAAGGGTCAGGTCAGCCCCAGCATTTT
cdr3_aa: CASSVEGSGQPQHF

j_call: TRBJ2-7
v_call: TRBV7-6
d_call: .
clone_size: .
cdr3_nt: TGTGCCAGCAGCTTGGTCTCACGAGATTACGAGCAGTACTTC
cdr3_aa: CASSLVSRDYEQYF

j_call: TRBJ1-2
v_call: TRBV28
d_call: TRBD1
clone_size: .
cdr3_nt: TGTGCCAGCAGTCCGGGTGACAGGGAAAACTATGGCTACACCTTC
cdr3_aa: CASSPGDRENYGYTF

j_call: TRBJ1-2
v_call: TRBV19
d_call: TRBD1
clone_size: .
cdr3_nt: TGTGCCAGTAGAACCGGGACAGGGATATATGGCTACACCTTC
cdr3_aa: CASRTGTGIYGYTF

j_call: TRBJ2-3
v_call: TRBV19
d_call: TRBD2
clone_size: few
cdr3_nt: TGTGCCAGTGGCAAACTAGCGGGGCGAGATACGCAGTATTTT
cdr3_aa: CASGKLAGRDTQYF

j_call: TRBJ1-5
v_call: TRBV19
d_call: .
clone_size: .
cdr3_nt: TGTGCCAGTAGTATCGCGACAGACTTTTATAGCAATCAGCCCCAGCATTTT
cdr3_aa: CASSIATDFYSNQPQHF

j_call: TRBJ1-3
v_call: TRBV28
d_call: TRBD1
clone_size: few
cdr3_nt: TGTGCCAGCAGTCTGGAACAGGGGGCAGGTGGAAACACCATATATTTT
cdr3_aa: CASSLEQGAGGNTIYF

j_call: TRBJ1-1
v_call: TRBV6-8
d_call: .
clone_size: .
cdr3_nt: TGTGCCAGCAGTTACTCCGGGGAAGGAACTGAAGCTTTCTTT
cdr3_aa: CASSYSGEGTEAFF